This T cell receptor (beta chain) was observed in a study of vaccination and CD4 T cells after COVID-19. Looking at the study overall: Sampling after COVID took place at a median of about 91 days (range 35 to 161) following diagnosis.

CDR3 length equals 15 residues. The V and J ends lost 3 bases and 7 bases respectively, with 13 bases between them. Germline CDR1 SNHLY, CDR2 FYNNEI. Treatment: roughly 11-day PBMC culture with coronavirus spike peptide pools or control peptides (ViraFEST assay). When about 10 days of culture had elapsed, CD4+ T cells were isolated by negative selection. General study findings and limits: Spike mono-reactivity was evident in 304 of the 307 vaccine-specific clones derived from convalescent patients.

Cultured CD4+ T cells had their DNA profiled by the Oncomine TCR Beta short-read assay. Investigators obtained genomic DNA by extraction from cultured CD4+ T cells. One entry per CDR3 protein results from TCRdb running MiXCR on the PCR reads. Of tens of thousands of distinct CDR3 sequences listed, about three fifths are singletons. Points on this clonotype: The antigen is unknown.

The V call is TRBV2, the J call TRBJ1-6; D is undetermined. Sequencing input: CD4+ T cells from blood, cultured in vitro. The clonotype was recovered from a human donor who had recovered from COVID-19. CDR3 nucleotide sequence: TGTGCCAGCAGTGATGAGGGATTGGGGAATTCACCCCTCCACTTT. Encoded protein: CASSDEGLGNSPLHF.